A selection of T cell receptor beta chains follows, all from one sample in a study of blood T cell repertoires in COVID-19. Libraries were prepared by immunoSEQ multiplex PCR; TCRdb keeps only in-frame clonotypes and omits some of them. Found here are 250,000 to 300,000 clones, around 80% of them singletons; the top ten hold 4.1%. Sequencing input: PBMCs or T cells enriched from blood (not recorded which). The receptors shown here come from a man aged 30 to 45 with acute COVID-19. The CDR3 runs from the conserved cysteine through the conserved F or W.

J gene	V gene	CDR3 protein
TRBJ2-1	TRBV5-1	CASRPGGLAGGAEQFF
TRBJ1-5	TRBV7-6	CASSLNNLSNQPQHF
TRBJ1-5	TRBV6-6	CASSYYRANSNQPQHF
TRBJ1-1	TRBV5-6	CASSFGQGTEAFF
TRBJ1-4	TRBV6-5	CASSYSRGTNEKLFF
TRBJ1-2	TRBV7-2	CASSGLSSIGYTF
TRBJ1-1	TRBV5-4	CASSLGTVNTEAFF
TRBJ1-5	TRBV28	CASNQNRGHQPQHF
TRBJ2-2	TRBV9	CASSVTGTSNTGELFF
TRBJ1-3	TRBV28	CAITGPPGNTIYF
TRBJ1-4	TRBV3-1/TRBV3-2	CASSQGAQEKLFF
TRBJ1-5	TRBV5-1	CASSLSGDSNQPQHF
TRBJ1-5	TRBV4-3	CASSQERGHNQPQHF
TRBJ1-5	TRBV10-1	CASSPGGEGSNQPQHF
TRBJ1-6	TRBV19	CASKGSRGNSPLHF
TRBJ1-2	TRBV15	CATSRDRTGSPLGYTF
TRBJ2-2	TRBV5-5	CASSLAGGSSTGELFF
TRBJ2-3	TRBV9	CASSARSGSFVDTQYF
TRBJ2-1	TRBV18	CASSPLGSGEQFF
TRBJ2-1	TRBV19	CASGTREGGGNEQFF
TRBJ1-5	TRBV12-2	CASPLGGIGQPQHF
TRBJ2-3	TRBV25-1	CASTPGASTDTQYF
TRBJ1-1	TRBV6-5	CATKERGGGEQAFF
TRBJ2-1	TRBV15	CATSRGLAGGINNEQFF
TRBJ1-2	TRBV19	CASSMPAHRQVGYTF
TRBJ2-1	TRBV24-1	CATSDSKQGIMSYNEQFF
TRBJ2-2	TRBV5-6	CASSSGQGVTGELFF
TRBJ2-2	TRBV2	CASMRTRAGELFF
TRBJ2-1	TRBV30	CAWSVLAEVGEQFF